The clone carrying this T cell receptor (beta chain) came up a few times. As yet, its antigen is unknown. Trimming cost V 11 bases and J 3 bases; bases outside gene matches: 6. This CDR3 has 14 residues. Germline CDR1 reads MGHDK; CDR2 reads SYGVNS. Repertoires were generated with immunoSEQ multiplex PCR, while TCRdb's copy carries only in-frame clones and drops some. The sample carries more than 90,000 clones, approximately 93% recorded once. The data belong to a study of cytomegalovirus exposure and HLA in healthy donors. Study-wide context: The roughly 120 validation repertoires and the 650 to 850 first-cohort repertoires shared a platform, a later analysis reported.

The donors were part of the validation cohort, which consisted of about 130 subjects and was separate from the first cohort of 600 to 850 subjects. Study-level results: Specificity for CMV antigens was confirmed in vitro for a few of the CMV-associated chains. Researchers catalogued roughly 150 TCR beta chains as cytomegalovirus-associated.

Sequencing was done on a sample of PBMCs. This clonotype was obtained from a woman in her 30s in good health and CMV-seropositive. The genes are TRBV25-1 and TRBJ2-2; TRBD2 matches at 10 bases. CDR3: CASRGTSDTGELFF. CDR3 bases: TGTGCCTCCAGGGGGACTAGCGACACCGGGGAGCTGTTTTTT. Together with reference TRBV25-1 and TRBJ2-2, the CDR3 gives the full variable domain: EADIYQTPRYLVIGTGKKITLECSQTMGHDKMYWYQQDPGMELHLIHYSYGVNSTEKGDLSSESTVSRIRTEHFPLTLESARPSHTSQYLCASRGTSDTGELFFGEGSRLTVL.